The 9 T cell receptor beta chains below all came from one sample that was sequenced in a study of OX40 agonist ivuxolimab in advanced cancers. Assay: immunoSEQ multiplex PCR; the TCRdb copy retains only in-frame clones and omits some. The sample contains 77,000 or so clones, approximately 85% of which appear only once. The sequencing used CD4+ or CD8+ T cells sorted from blood, collected in a trial of the OX40 agonist ivuxolimab. Source of these receptors: an adult with an advanced solid tumor such as melanoma, head and neck, liver or kidney cancer.

The rearrangement joins TRBV27 to TRBJ1-1; D may be TRBD1 (5 bases). Germline V gene data show CDR1 as MNHEY and CDR2 as SMNVEV (reference sequence). The CDR3 runs 12 residues. V dropped 2 bases and J dropped 5 bases, with 6 bases sitting between them. The CDR3 region is CASSLKGTEAFF. As DNA, the CDR3 is TGTGCCAGCAGTTTAAAGGGGACTGAAGCTTTCTTT.

The rearrangement uses TRBV7-2 and TRBJ1-5; the D gene is possibly TRBD1 (5 bases). Germline-derived CDR1 and CDR2 are SGHTA and FQGNSA. V lost 5 bases, J lost 0 bases, and 8 bases lay in between. This CDR3 contains 14 residues. CDR3 residues: CASSKDSSNQPQHF. CDR3 in DNA: TGTGCCAGCAGCAAAGACAGTAGCAATCAGCCCCAGCATTTT. The variable domain in full, with the rest retrieved from reference TRBV7-2 and TRBJ1-5, is GAGVSQSPSNKVTEKGKDVELRCDPISGHTALYWYRQSLGQGLEFLIYFQGNSAPDKSGLPSDRFSAERTGGSVSTLTIQRTQQEDSAVYLCASSKDSSNQPQHFGDGTRLSIL.

A single count supports this clone. J is TRBJ2-1 and V is TRBV6-4, with 9 bases fitting TRBD2. Trimming took 6 bases from V and 5 from J; bases not matched to a gene: 5. The CDR3 runs to 14 residues. From germline, CDR1 is MRHNA and CDR2 SNTAGT. The CDR3 nucleotides read TGTGCCAGCAGACAAGCGGGAGGTAACAATGAGCAGTTCTTC. It codes for CASRQAGGNNEQFF.

This clone was seen a handful of times. The V call is TRBV19, the J call TRBJ2-3; the D is unclear. Germline CDR1 is LNHDA and CDR2 is SQIVND (reference sequence). This CDR3 spans 15 amino acids. The ends were cut back, 3 bases at V and 3 bases at J, with 13 bases in the middle. The CDR3: CASSITAQRTDTQYF. The CDR3 nucleotides read TGTGCCAGTAGTATTACAGCGCAGAGAACAGATACGCAGTATTTT.

V is TRBV30 and J is TRBJ1-1; D is ambiguous. This CDR3 has 13 residues. V was cut by 7 bases and J by 4 bases, with 16 bases left in between. The germline CDR1 and CDR2 sequences are GTSNPN and SVGIG (reference sequence). DNA of the CDR3: TGTGCCTATTTGGGCCTTACGGGCACTGAAGCTTTCTTT. It translates to CAYLGLTGTEAFF.

The chain recombines TRBV29-1 with TRBJ2-5, with D possibly being TRBD1 (7 bases). The CDR3 is 12 residues long. Germline lookup yields CDR1 SQVTM and CDR2 ANQGSEA. The V gene lost 5 bases and the J gene lost 4 bases, with 11 bases spanning the gap. The CDR3 here is CSVPQGGETQYF. The CDR3 DNA reads as TGCAGCGTTCCTCAGGGGGGAGAGACCCAGTACTTC.

In this sample, this clone turned up a few times. The gene calls are TRBV27 and TRBJ2-7; 11 bases fit TRBD2. Germline values: CDR1 MNHEY, CDR2 SMNVEV (reference sequence). J gave up 4 bases and V 7 bases, and 6 bases lay outside the gene matches. CDR3 length: 14 amino acids. CDR3 sequence (DNA): TGTGCCAGCACCCCACTAGCGGGAGCTTACGAGCAGTACTTC. The encoded protein is CASTPLAGAYEQYF.

The chain links TRBV4-1 to TRBJ2-7; 13 nucleotides line up with TRBD2. Germline trimming cut 3 bases from V and 2 bases from J; bases unmatched to any gene: 1. Germline assignment: CDR1 MGHRA and CDR2 YSYEKL. The CDR3 totals 15 residues. DNA of the CDR3: TGCGCCAGCAGCCAGGGACTAGCGGGAACCTACGAGCAGTACTTC. Translating gives CASSQGLAGTYEQYF.

The V and J genes are TRBV18 and TRBJ2-7; perhaps TRBD1 as D (5 bases). V lost 4 bases, J lost 3 bases, and 19 bases lay in between. The CDR3 totals 16 residues. Germline values: CDR1 KGHSH, CDR2 LQKENI. This CDR3 is CASSRPPVGANYEQYF. For the CDR3, the DNA is TGTGCCAGCTCACGCCCACCAGTAGGGGCAAACTACGAGCAGTACTTC.